In this sample, the clone carrying this T cell receptor beta chain turned up many times. Its specificity is unknown. These data originate in a study of identical twins. General study results and limits: The models systematically underestimated how much out-of-frame TCR alpha was shared in monozygotic twins. High-abundance cord blood beta clonotypes had fewer insertions; memory repertoires showed none.

cDNA carried unique molecular identifiers, and a universal primer site was added by template switching. MiXCR, applied by TCRdb to the 5' RACE reads, yields one record per CDR3 protein. The sample records about 480,000 distinct CDR3 sequences, around 14% being singletons. These data were also reused for a study on yellow fever vaccine responses in identical twins.

The receptor comes from a woman aged 18-35 years in good health. Sequenced sample: CD4+ T cells sorted from blood.

CDR3 sequence (DNA): TGTGCCAGCAGTAGGGGACTAGCGGGAGCAGCAGATACGCAGTATTTT. Protein product: CASSRGLAGAADTQYF. This chain uses TRBV12-3 or TRBV12-4 with TRBJ2-3; TRBD2 aligns across 14 bases. After removal of 5 bases from V and 4 bases from J, the junction contained 5 bases not matched to a gene. The CDR3 totals 16 residues.